This is a list of T cell receptor beta chains from one sample in a study of T cell responses to AZD1222 COVID-19 vaccine. The method was immunoSEQ multiplex PCR; TCRdb's version includes in-frame clones alone and lacks a portion of them. Of approximately 130,000 clones listed, 80% to 90% are singletons. The sequences come from peripheral blood, collected 28 days after the second AZD1222 dose. The source of these receptors is an adult who received the AZD1222 COVID-19 vaccine. The CDR3 runs from the conserved cysteine through the conserved F or W. D genes are given only for firm matches. For some rows the clone size is stated as once, few or many, or as a class when expanded; others skip it.

V gene: TRBV3-1/TRBV3-2
clone size: -
J gene: TRBJ1-3
D gene: -
CDR3 DNA: TGTGCCAGCAGCCAAGGTATGGAAACTGGAAACACCATATATTTT
CDR3 protein: CASSQGMETGNTIYF

V gene: TRBV15
clone size: -
J gene: TRBJ2-7
D gene: -
CDR3 DNA: TGTGCCACCAGCAGAGATGGACGGGAGCAGTACTTC
CDR3 protein: CATSRDGREQYF

V gene: TRBV4-2
clone size: -
J gene: TRBJ2-5
D gene: -
CDR3 DNA: TGTGCCAGCAGCCAAGATAACTTAGTAGAGACCCAGTACTTC
CDR3 protein: CASSQDNLVETQYF

V gene: TRBV7-2
clone size: -
J gene: TRBJ2-1
D gene: TRBD1
CDR3 DNA: TGTGCCAGCACCCCCGGGACAGGGTTGGATGAGCAGTTCTTC
CDR3 protein: CASTPGTGLDEQFF

V gene: TRBV30
clone size: -
J gene: TRBJ2-3
D gene: -
CDR3 DNA: TGTGCCTGGAGACTAGCCGTCACAGATACGCAGTATTTT
CDR3 protein: CAWRLAVTDTQYF

V gene: TRBV7-3
clone size: -
J gene: TRBJ1-6
D gene: -
CDR3 DNA: TGTGCCAGCAGCTTATCGCAGGGATCACCCCTCCACTTT
CDR3 protein: CASSLSQGSPLHF

V gene: TRBV7-2
clone size: -
J gene: TRBJ2-3
D gene: TRBD2
CDR3 DNA: TGTGCCAGCAGCCAGCAGGTAGCGGGGGCAGATACGCAGTATTTT
CDR3 protein: CASSQQVAGADTQYF

V gene: TRBV29-1
clone size: -
J gene: TRBJ2-6
D gene: -
CDR3 DNA: TGCAGCGTTGAAACAGACGTGAACTCTGGGGCCAACGTCCTGACTTTC
CDR3 protein: CSVETDVNSGANVLTF

V gene: TRBV7-7
clone size: once
J gene: TRBJ2-2
D gene: TRBD1
CDR3 DNA: TGTGCCAGCAGCCCTCGGACAGGGACCGGGGAGCTGTTTTTT
CDR3 protein: CASSPRTGTGELFF

V gene: TRBV4-3
clone size: -
J gene: TRBJ1-1
D gene: -
CDR3 DNA: TGCGCCAGCAGCCAAAATACCTACACTGAAGCTTTCTTT
CDR3 protein: CASSQNTYTEAFF

V gene: TRBV7-9
clone size: -
J gene: TRBJ2-7
D gene: TRBD2
CDR3 DNA: TGTGCCAGCAGCTTACCACGACTAGCGGGAGGCACTAGCCCCTACGAGCAGTACTTC
CDR3 protein: CASSLPRLAGGTSPYEQYF

V gene: TRBV7-9
clone size: -
J gene: TRBJ1-3
D gene: -
CDR3 DNA: TGTGCCAGCAGCGCAAACTCGGGAAACACCATATATTTT
CDR3 protein: CASSANSGNTIYF

V gene: TRBV20-1
clone size: once
J gene: TRBJ2-7
D gene: TRBD1
CDR3 DNA: TGCAGTGCTAGTTCTGAGGGACAGGGAACCTACGAGCAGTACTTC
CDR3 protein: CSASSEGQGTYEQYF

V gene: TRBV7-9
clone size: -
J gene: TRBJ1-3
D gene: -
CDR3 DNA: TGTGCCAGCAGCCCGCCGCGGGTCTCTGGAAACACCATATATTTT
CDR3 protein: CASSPPRVSGNTIYF

V gene: TRBV20-1
clone size: -
J gene: TRBJ1-2
D gene: -
CDR3 DNA: TGCAGTGCTCAGGGTTATGGCTACACCTTC
CDR3 protein: CSAQGYGYTF

V gene: TRBV10-3
clone size: -
J gene: TRBJ2-1
D gene: TRBD2
CDR3 DNA: TGTGCCATCAGGCCGGGACTAGCGTTGTACAATGAGCAGTTCTTC
CDR3 protein: CAIRPGLALYNEQFF

V gene: TRBV3-1/TRBV3-2
clone size: -
J gene: TRBJ2-6
D gene: -
CDR3 DNA: TGTGCAAGCTCGGTTTCTGGGGCCAACGTCCTGACTTTT
CDR3 protein: CASSVSGANVLTF

V gene: TRBV7-6
clone size: few
J gene: TRBJ1-1
D gene: -
CDR3 DNA: TGTGCCAGCAGCTTACAGGGGCGCGGTGCGAACACTGAAGCTTTCTTT
CDR3 protein: CASSLQGRGANTEAFF

V gene: TRBV6-2/TRBV6-3
clone size: -
J gene: TRBJ1-3
D gene: -
CDR3 DNA: TGTGCCAGCAGTACAGGAGGCCAGGACGGCGGCGGAAACACCATATATTTT
CDR3 protein: CASSTGGQDGGGNTIYF

V gene: TRBV4-3
clone size: -
J gene: TRBJ1-2
D gene: TRBD1
CDR3 DNA: TGCGCCAGCAGCCGGCAGACAGGGGCAGAGGGCTACACCTTC
CDR3 protein: CASSRQTGAEGYTF

V gene: TRBV4-2
clone size: -
J gene: TRBJ2-1
D gene: -
CDR3 DNA: TGTGCCAGCAGCCAAGATAGTGGGGGGGCCGAGTCCTACAATGAGCAGTTCTTC
CDR3 protein: CASSQDSGGAESYNEQFF

V gene: TRBV5-8
clone size: -
J gene: TRBJ1-1
D gene: -
CDR3 DNA: TGTGCCAGCAGCCAAAAACACACTGAAGCTTTCTTT
CDR3 protein: CASSQKHTEAFF

V gene: TRBV6-6
clone size: -
J gene: TRBJ1-4
D gene: -
CDR3 DNA: TGTGCCAGCAGTACCGACCCAGAAAAACTGTTTTTT
CDR3 protein: CASSTDPEKLFF

V gene: TRBV5-1
clone size: -
J gene: TRBJ2-5
D gene: -
CDR3 DNA: TGCGCCAGCAGCACCTTACAAGGGGGCCAAGAGACCCAGTACTTC
CDR3 protein: CASSTLQGGQETQYF

V gene: TRBV3-1/TRBV3-2
clone size: -
J gene: TRBJ1-1
D gene: TRBD1
CDR3 DNA: TGTGCCAGCAGTTTTACAGGGGGCGGTGGCACTGAAGCTTTCTTT
CDR3 protein: CASSFTGGGGTEAFF

V gene: TRBV21-1
clone size: -
J gene: TRBJ1-5
D gene: -
CDR3 DNA: TGTGCCAGCATCCCGGGGTGGGGTCAGCCCCAGCATTTT
CDR3 protein: CASIPGWGQPQHF

V gene: TRBV20-1
clone size: -
J gene: TRBJ2-3
D gene: -
CDR3 DNA: TGCAGTGCCACCACAGATACGCAGTATTTT
CDR3 protein: CSATTDTQYF

V gene: TRBV6-6
clone size: -
J gene: TRBJ1-2
D gene: TRBD1
CDR3 DNA: TGTGCCAGCAGTTACCCTGAAGACAGGGGCGGCTACACCTTC
CDR3 protein: CASSYPEDRGGYTF

V gene: TRBV10-1
clone size: -
J gene: TRBJ1-3
D gene: -
CDR3 DNA: TGCGCCAGCAGTGAGTCCACAGGAAACACCATATATTTT
CDR3 protein: CASSESTGNTIYF

V gene: TRBV6-4
clone size: -
J gene: TRBJ1-4
D gene: TRBD1
CDR3 DNA: TGTGCCAGCAGTGACTCGGACAGGGCCGGAGGAGAAAAACTGTTTTTT
CDR3 protein: CASSDSDRAGGEKLFF

V gene: TRBV30
clone size: -
J gene: TRBJ1-1
D gene: TRBD1
CDR3 DNA: TGTGCCAACGGACAGGGACACACTGAAGCTTTCTTT
CDR3 protein: CANGQGHTEAFF

V gene: TRBV10-3
clone size: -
J gene: TRBJ1-2
D gene: TRBD1
CDR3 DNA: TGTGCCATCAGCCCGGGACAGCTCACTAACTATGGCTACACCTTC
CDR3 protein: CAISPGQLTNYGYTF

V gene: TRBV7-9
clone size: -
J gene: TRBJ2-5
D gene: -
CDR3 DNA: TGTGCCAGCAGCCCACAAGGTGACGGGAGACAAGAGACCCAGTACTTC
CDR3 protein: CASSPQGDGRQETQYF

V gene: TRBV12-3/TRBV12-4
clone size: -
J gene: TRBJ1-3
D gene: -
CDR3 DNA: TGTGCCAGCAGTCCTGGTTTCGGGGACACCATATATTTT
CDR3 protein: CASSPGFGDTIYF

V gene: TRBV29-1
clone size: -
J gene: TRBJ2-7
D gene: -
CDR3 DNA: TGCAGCGTTGGATTCCTAGCGAAGAGCTCCTACGAGCAGTACTTC
CDR3 protein: CSVGFLAKSSYEQYF

V gene: TRBV19
clone size: -
J gene: TRBJ1-4
D gene: TRBD1
CDR3 DNA: TGTGCCAGCCGGACAGGTCGATGGGAAAAACTGTTTTTT
CDR3 protein: CASRTGRWEKLFF

V gene: TRBV14
clone size: many
J gene: TRBJ2-7
D gene: -
CDR3 DNA: TGTGCCAGCAGCCAGGGTTTCGAGCAGTACTTC
CDR3 protein: CASSQGFEQYF

V gene: TRBV6-5
clone size: -
J gene: TRBJ1-1
D gene: -
CDR3 DNA: TGTGCCAGCACCAAACCAACAGGGAGGCCTGAAGCTTTCTTT
CDR3 protein: CASTKPTGRPEAFF

V gene: TRBV11-2
clone size: -
J gene: TRBJ1-2
D gene: -
CDR3 DNA: TGTGCCAGCAGCACCACCAGGGATAACTATGGCTACACCTTC
CDR3 protein: CASSTTRDNYGYTF

V gene: TRBV12-5
clone size: -
J gene: TRBJ1-5
D gene: TRBD1
CDR3 DNA: TGTGCTAGTGCCCTACCTTTGCAGGGGGAAGGCAATCAGCCCCAGCATTTT
CDR3 protein: CASALPLQGEGNQPQHF

V gene: TRBV30
clone size: -
J gene: TRBJ2-7
D gene: -
CDR3 DNA: TGTGCCTGGAGTGTAGGGCCCTACGAGCAGTACTTC
CDR3 protein: CAWSVGPYEQYF

V gene: TRBV5-6
clone size: -
J gene: TRBJ1-5
D gene: -
CDR3 DNA: TGTGCCAGCAGCTCCAGCCCACAGGGATCCGGCAATCAGCCCCAGCATTTT
CDR3 protein: CASSSSPQGSGNQPQHF

V gene: TRBV12-3/TRBV12-4
clone size: -
J gene: TRBJ2-7
D gene: -
CDR3 DNA: TGTGCCAGCAGCCGGACTGGAAGCTACGAGCAGTACTTC
CDR3 protein: CASSRTGSYEQYF

V gene: TRBV2
clone size: -
J gene: TRBJ1-1
D gene: TRBD1
CDR3 DNA: TGTGCCAGCAGTGAGGACAGGGTGGGGGAAGCTTTCTTT
CDR3 protein: CASSEDRVGEAFF

V gene: TRBV21-1
clone size: -
J gene: TRBJ1-1
D gene: -
CDR3 DNA: TGTGCCAGCAGCAAAGCGCTGAATCATGAAGCTTTCTTT
CDR3 protein: CASSKALNHEAFF

V gene: TRBV5-1
clone size: -
J gene: TRBJ2-1
D gene: -
CDR3 DNA: TGCGCCAGCAGCTTGGGGCCCGGCAGGGGGGCATTGGATGAGCAGTTCTTC
CDR3 protein: CASSLGPGRGALDEQFF

V gene: TRBV24-1
clone size: -
J gene: TRBJ2-1
D gene: TRBD2
CDR3 DNA: TGTGCCACCAGTGAGAGCGGGAGCTCCTACAATGAGCAGTTCTTC
CDR3 protein: CATSESGSSYNEQFF

V gene: TRBV6-5
clone size: -
J gene: TRBJ2-7
D gene: -
CDR3 DNA: TGTGCCAGCAGTCGCCAGGGGTTGTACGACGAGCAGTACTTC
CDR3 protein: CASSRQGLYDEQYF

V gene: TRBV10-1
clone size: -
J gene: TRBJ2-2
D gene: -
CDR3 DNA: TGCGCCAGCAGGCGGGACTCCAACACCGGGGAGCTGTTTTTT
CDR3 protein: CASRRDSNTGELFF

V gene: TRBV7-9
clone size: -
J gene: TRBJ1-2
D gene: -
CDR3 DNA: TGTGCCAGCAGCCCCCGATGGGGAGGAGGCTACACCTTC
CDR3 protein: CASSPRWGGGYTF

V gene: TRBV15
clone size: -
J gene: TRBJ1-5
D gene: -
CDR3 DNA: TGTGCCACCATGGCAGGGTCTAATCAGCCCCAGCATTTT
CDR3 protein: CATMAGSNQPQHF